This T cell receptor beta chain was recovered during a study of blood T cell repertoires in COVID-19. Per the original data handling: Cell counts per sample came from amplifying reference gene primers. This table comes from immunoSEQ multiplex PCR, and its TCRdb copy is limited to in-frame clones, with some not included. D and trimming were read from the DNA, whereas the V and J calls and clone size are those reported in that table. Here the sample spans approximately 100,000 clones, about four fifths being singletons. This clone was recorded a few times. CDR1 is LGHDT and CDR2 is YNNKEL in the germline V gene (reference sequence). V gave up 0 bases and J gave up 2 bases, with 11 bases separating them. CDR3 length: 17 amino acids.

The sequence derives from a man in his sixties with acute or convalescent COVID-19. Source material: peripheral blood. V usage is TRBV3-1 (or the pseudogene TRBV3-2) and J usage is TRBJ2-6; weak D call: TRBD2 (5 bases). Written as DNA, the CDR3 is TGTGCCAGCAGCCAAGATCTTGTGGGAGCTGGGGCCAACGTCCTGACTTTC. This codes for CASSQDLVGAGANVLTF.